Below, 9 T cell receptor beta chains from the same sample are listed, as sequenced in a study of spatial heterogeneity in lung cancer. The study's findings and limits: Counts of expanded alpha and beta TCRs within tumors tracked the tumor nonsynonymous mutation count.

MiXCR, run by TCRdb on the 5' RACE reads, gives a single entry per CDR3 protein. The table includes 1,600 or so distinct CDR3 sequences, 10% to 15% detected once. No antigen has been identified for these receptors. As for time point: sample taken at primary tumor resection. This sample comprised lung tumor tissue, obtained at surgery. The receptors here all came from a male donor with early-stage non-small cell lung cancer.

The genes are TRBV18 and TRBJ2-5; D is perhaps TRBD1 or TRBD2 (5 bases each). Germline loops: CDR1 KGHSH, CDR2 LQKENI. Trimming took 1 base from V and 5 from J, leaving 11 bases between them. The CDR3 runs to 14 residues. The CDR3 DNA reads TGTGCCAGCTCACCACGAGGGGCGCAGGAGACCCAGTACTTC. Translated, it gives CASSPRGAQETQYF.

Judged by abundance, this clonotype is medium-sized. The genes are TRBV12-3 or TRBV12-4 and TRBJ2-5; D gene uncertain. V was shortened by 6 bases and J by 4 bases, with 12 bases between the two germline ends. The CDR3 loop spans 13 amino acids. CDR3: CASSPSSGETQYF. The CDR3 nucleotides are TGTGCCAGCAGCCCGAGCAGTGGAGAGACCCAGTACTTC.

This clonotype is classed as medium-sized. The chain joins TRBV24-1 to TRBJ1-2; D call uncertain. The CDR3 sequence is 12 residues long. The germline gives CDR1 KGHDR, CDR2 SFDVKD. With 0 bases removed from V and 2 bases from J, the gap between germline ends came to 0 bases. The CDR3, as DNA: TGTGCCACCAGTGATTTGAACTATGGCTACACCTTC. It is translated as CATSDLNYGYTF.

By frequency in the sample, this clonotype is medium-sized (0.01 to 0.1%). The chain is built from TRBV11-2 and TRBJ2-2; 11 bases are shared with TRBD2. CDR3 length equals 16 residues. V lost 3 bases and J lost 3; bases outside the gene matches: 3. CDR1 and CDR2 from the germline V gene are SGHAT and FQNNGV. As DNA, the CDR3 is TGTGCCAGCAGCTTGGTTAGCGGGAGGGACACCGGGGAGCTGTTTTTT. It specifies CASSLVSGRDTGELFF.

By share, this clonotype counts as medium-sized (0.01 to 0.1%). The chain recombines TRBV28 with TRBJ2-5; D is possibly TRBD1 or TRBD2 (6 bases each). Germline CDR1 MDHEN, CDR2 SYDVKM. This CDR3 has 15 residues. V was clipped by 4 bases and J by 1 base, with 13 bases between them. The CDR3 DNA reads as TGTGCCAGCAGTTCTCCGGGGGCGGCCCAAGAGACCCAGTACTTC. Residues: CASSSPGAAQETQYF.

This clonotype was seen a handful of times. This chain joins TRBV28 and TRBJ2-2; tentative D call: TRBD1 (5 bases). Germline values: CDR1 MDHEN, CDR2 SYDVKM. The length of the CDR3 is 15 residues. Trimming removed 3 bases at V and 1 base at J, with 9 bases between. Here the CDR3 DNA reads TGTGCCAGCAGTTTCCGACAGAAGAACACCGGGGAGCTGTTTTTT. This translates into CASSFRQKNTGELFF.

In this sample, this clonotype is large. The gene calls are TRBV6-5 and TRBJ2-2; D not certain. The length of the CDR3 is 14 residues. The V end lost 10 bases, the J end lost 0 bases, and 12 bases lay between the germline ends. Germline V gives CDR1 MNHEY, CDR2 SVGAGI. CDR3 nucleotides: TGTGCCACCCTCCTCCGGTCGAACACCGGGGAGCTGTTTTTT. This translates into CATLLRSNTGELFF.

The chain has TRBV5-6 and TRBJ2-2; no firm D call. The germline V and J ends were trimmed by 4 bases and 5 bases, with 12 bases remaining between them. The V gene's germline CDR1 is SGHDT and CDR2 YYEEEE. This CDR3 has 14 amino acids. CDR3 loop: CASSQRAGTGELFF. DNA for the CDR3: TGTGCCAGCAGCCAAAGGGCCGGAACCGGGGAGCTGTTTTTT.

The V call is TRBV5-6, the J call TRBJ2-1, with 8 bases fitting TRBD2. CDR3 size: 15 residues. Trimming took 6 bases from V and 9 from J; bases not matched to a gene: 14. The germline CDR1 and CDR2 sequences are SGHDT and YYEEEE. This CDR3 reads CASNDGTSGDVEQFF. In DNA, the CDR3 is TGTGCCAGCAACGACGGTACTAGCGGTGACGTTGAGCAGTTCTTC.